This TCR beta chain was sequenced in a study of breast tumors, draining lymph nodes, adjacent tissues. Findings of the study overall: The lymph node origin of tumor T cells was framed as consistent with a hypothesis, not demonstrated.

TCRdb recomputed calls from the multiplex PCR reads with MiXCR, one row per CDR3 protein. The sample records about 200,000 distinct CDR3 sequences, 30% to 40% being singletons. This clonotype was observed many times. Its antigen is unknown. Samples came from axillary lymph nodes draining the breast cancer. The sequence was collected from a female donor with breast cancer. Some clones in this sample may be carry-over from other donors' samples. The source material was axillary lymph node tissue.

In nucleotides, the CDR3 is TGTGCCAGTAGTGGATCGTGGGGTGCGGTCAATCAGCCCCAGCATTTT. Its translation: CASSGSWGAVNQPQHF. V gene TRBV19 combines with J gene TRBJ1-5; D unresolved. CDR3 length: 16 residues. Germline-derived CDR1 and CDR2 are LNHDA and SQIVND (reference sequence). Trimming left V 5 bases short and J 3 bases short, with 17 bases between.